This TCR beta chain was sequenced for a study of identical twins. Each cDNA held unique molecular identifiers, and template switching gave it a universal primer site. TCRdb called the 5' RACE reads again in MiXCR, with one record for every CDR3 protein. The repertoire includes roughly 630,000 distinct CDR3 sequences, 7.1% of them detected once, and 1.5% to 2% sits in the top ten. Study-level results: Modelling approaches yielded underestimates of out-of-frame TCR alpha sharing between monozygotic twins. Findings depended on cross-sectional statistics rather than tracking the same donors.

The CDR3 length is 13 residues. V lost 5 bases and J lost 10, with 17 bases in between. Germline V gene data show CDR1 as WNHNN and CDR2 as SYGVQD (reference sequence). In this sample, this clonotype turned up many times. Its antigen is unidentified. These same data were also listed under a study on yellow fever vaccine responses in identical twins. That paper states: Reportedly, the T cell response mounted by twins to vaccine seemed partly convergent, partly personalized.

The sequence was collected from a woman aged 18-29 years in good health. The sample consisted of PBMCs. V usage is TRBV10-1 and J usage is TRBJ2-5, with D possibly TRBD2 on 6 matching bases. The CDR3 DNA reads as TGCGCCAGCAGTTATGGGATATCGGAGGGCCAGTACTTC. It yields the protein CASSYGISEGQYF.